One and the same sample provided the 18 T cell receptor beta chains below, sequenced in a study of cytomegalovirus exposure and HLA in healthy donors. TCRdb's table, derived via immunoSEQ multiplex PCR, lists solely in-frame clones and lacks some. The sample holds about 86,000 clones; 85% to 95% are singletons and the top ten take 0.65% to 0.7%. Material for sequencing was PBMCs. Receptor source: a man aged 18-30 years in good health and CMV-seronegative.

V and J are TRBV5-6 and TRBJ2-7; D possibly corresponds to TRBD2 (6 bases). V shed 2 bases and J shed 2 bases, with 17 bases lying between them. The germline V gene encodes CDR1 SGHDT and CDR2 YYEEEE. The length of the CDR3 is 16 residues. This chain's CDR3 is CASSFSAGSNPYEQYF. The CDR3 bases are TGTGCCAGCAGCTTCTCGGCCGGGAGCAATCCCTACGAGCAGTACTTC.

This CDR3 is CATSLRQAEKLFF. The CDR3 region has the DNA TGTGCCACCAGCTTAAGACAGGCGGAAAAACTGTTTTTT. The chain combines TRBV15 with TRBJ1-4, with a weak D call TRBD1 (6 bases). The V end lost 5 bases, the J end lost 8 bases, and 12 bases lay between the germline ends. Germline CDR1 reads LNHNV; CDR2 reads YYDKDF (reference sequence). The CDR3 spans 13 residues.

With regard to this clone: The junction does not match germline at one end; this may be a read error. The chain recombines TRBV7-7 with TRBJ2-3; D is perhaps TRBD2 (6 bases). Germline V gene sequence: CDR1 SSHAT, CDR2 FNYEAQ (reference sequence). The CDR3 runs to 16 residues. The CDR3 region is CASSLGKGGMTDTQYF. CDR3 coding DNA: TGTGCTAGCAGCTTAGGGAAGGGCGGGATGACAGATACGCAGTATTTT.

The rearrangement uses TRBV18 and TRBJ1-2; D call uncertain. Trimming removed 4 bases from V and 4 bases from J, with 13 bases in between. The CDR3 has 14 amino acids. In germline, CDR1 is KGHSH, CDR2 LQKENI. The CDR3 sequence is CASSLPQERYGYTF. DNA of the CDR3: TGTGCCAGCTCACTACCACAAGAGCGCTATGGCTACACCTTC.

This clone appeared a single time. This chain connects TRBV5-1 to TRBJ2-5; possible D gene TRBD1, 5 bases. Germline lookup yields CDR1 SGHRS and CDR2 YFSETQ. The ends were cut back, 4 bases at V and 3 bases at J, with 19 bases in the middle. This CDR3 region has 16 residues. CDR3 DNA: TGCGCCAGCAGCCTGACCTTACGACAGCACGAAGAGACCCAGTACTTC. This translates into CASSLTLRQHEETQYF. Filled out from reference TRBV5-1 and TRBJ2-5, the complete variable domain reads KAGVTQTPRYLIKTRGQQVTLSCSPISGHRSVSWYQQTPGQGLQFLFEYFSETQRNKGNFPGRFSGRQFSNSRSEMNVSTLELGDSALYLCASSLTLRQHEETQYFGPGTRLLVL.

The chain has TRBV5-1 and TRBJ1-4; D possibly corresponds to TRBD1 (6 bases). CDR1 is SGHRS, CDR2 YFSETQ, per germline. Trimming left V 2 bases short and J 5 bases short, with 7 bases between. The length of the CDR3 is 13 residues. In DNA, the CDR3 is TGCGCCAGCAGCTTTGGACAGAATGAAAAACTGTTTTTT. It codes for CASSFGQNEKLFF. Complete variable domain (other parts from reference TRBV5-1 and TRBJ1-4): KAGVTQTPRYLIKTRGQQVTLSCSPISGHRSVSWYQQTPGQGLQFLFEYFSETQRNKGNFPGRFSGRQFSNSRSEMNVSTLELGDSALYLCASSFGQNEKLFFGSGTQLSVL.

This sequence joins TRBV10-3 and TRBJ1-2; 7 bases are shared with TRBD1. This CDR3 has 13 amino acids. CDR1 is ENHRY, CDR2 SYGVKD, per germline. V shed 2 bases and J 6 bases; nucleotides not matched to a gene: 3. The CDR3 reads CAISETTGNGYTF. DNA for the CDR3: TGTGCCATCAGTGAGACGACAGGGAATGGCTACACCTTC.

This CDR3 reads CASSQTLVANEKLFF. CDR3 DNA sequence: TGCGCCAGCAGCCAGACCTTGGTAGCGAATGAAAAACTGTTTTTT. The chain combines TRBV4-1 with TRBJ1-4; no reliable D call. There are 15 residues in the CDR3. Trimming pared 3 bases from V and 5 bases from J, leaving 13 bases between. Germline CDR1 MGHRA, CDR2 YSYEKL.

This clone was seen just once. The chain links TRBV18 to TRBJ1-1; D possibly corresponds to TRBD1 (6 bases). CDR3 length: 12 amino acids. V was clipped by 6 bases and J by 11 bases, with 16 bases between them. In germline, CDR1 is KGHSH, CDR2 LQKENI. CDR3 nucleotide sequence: TGTGCCAGCTCCCCCAACAGGGAAGAGGCTTTCTTT. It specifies CASSPNREEAFF.

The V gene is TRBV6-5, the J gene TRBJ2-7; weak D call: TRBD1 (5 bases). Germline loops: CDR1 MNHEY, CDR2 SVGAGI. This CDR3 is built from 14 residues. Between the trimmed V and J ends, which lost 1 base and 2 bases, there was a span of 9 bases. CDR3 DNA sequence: TGTGCCAGCAGTTACTATTACAGGCCCTACGAGCAGTACTTC. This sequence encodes CASSYYYRPYEQYF.

CDR3 residues: CASSPRDIGGYTF. CDR3 DNA sequence: TGTGCCAGCAGCCCTAGGGACATCGGTGGCTACACCTTC. The rearrangement links TRBV27 to TRBJ1-2; D is perhaps TRBD1 (6 bases). Per germline, CDR1 MNHEY and CDR2 SMNVEV (reference sequence). Between the trimmed V and J ends, which lost 6 bases and 7 bases, there was a span of 15 bases. This CDR3 has 13 residues.

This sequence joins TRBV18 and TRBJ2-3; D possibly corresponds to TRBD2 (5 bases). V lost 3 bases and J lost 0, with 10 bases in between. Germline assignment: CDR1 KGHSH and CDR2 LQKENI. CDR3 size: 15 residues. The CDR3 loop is CASSPVAGSTDTQYF. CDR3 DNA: TGTGCCAGCTCACCGGTCGCGGGTAGCACAGATACGCAGTATTTT.

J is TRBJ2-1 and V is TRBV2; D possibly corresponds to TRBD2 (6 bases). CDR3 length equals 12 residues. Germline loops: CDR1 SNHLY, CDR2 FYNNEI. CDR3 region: CVGGTDGGEQFF. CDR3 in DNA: TGTGTCGGCGGGACCGACGGCGGTGAGCAGTTCTTC.

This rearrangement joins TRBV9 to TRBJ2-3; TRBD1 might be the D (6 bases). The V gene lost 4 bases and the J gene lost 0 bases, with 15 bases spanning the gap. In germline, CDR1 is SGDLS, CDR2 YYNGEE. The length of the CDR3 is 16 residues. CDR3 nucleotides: TGTGCCAGCAGCCCGCGTGGGGGCGCTAGCACAGATACGCAGTATTTT. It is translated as CASSPRGGASTDTQYF. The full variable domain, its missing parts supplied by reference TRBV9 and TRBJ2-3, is DSGVTQTPKHLITATGQRVTLRCSPRSGDLSVYWYQQSLDQGLQFLIQYYNGEERAKGNILERFSAQQFPDLHSELNLSSLELGDSALYFCASSPRGGASTDTQYFGPGTRLTVL.

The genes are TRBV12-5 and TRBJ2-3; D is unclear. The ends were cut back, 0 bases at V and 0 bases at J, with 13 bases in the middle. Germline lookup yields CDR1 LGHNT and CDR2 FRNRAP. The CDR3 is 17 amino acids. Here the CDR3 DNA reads TGTGCTAGTGGTTTGGTTCAGGTCACCTCTAGCACAGATACGCAGTATTTT. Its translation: CASGLVQVTSSTDTQYF.

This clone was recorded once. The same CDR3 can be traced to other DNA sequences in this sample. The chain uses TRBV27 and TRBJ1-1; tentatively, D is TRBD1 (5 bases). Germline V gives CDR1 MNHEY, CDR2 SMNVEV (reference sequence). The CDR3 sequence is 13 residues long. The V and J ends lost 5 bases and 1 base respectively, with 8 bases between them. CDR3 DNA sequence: TGTGCCAGCAGTCCCCAGGGGAACACTGAAGCTTTCTTT. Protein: CASSPQGNTEAFF.

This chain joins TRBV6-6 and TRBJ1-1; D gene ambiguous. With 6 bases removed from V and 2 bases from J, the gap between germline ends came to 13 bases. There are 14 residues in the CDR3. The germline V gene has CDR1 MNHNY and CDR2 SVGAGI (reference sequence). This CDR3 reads CASSSDTDNTEAFF. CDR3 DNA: TGTGCCAGCAGCTCCGACACAGACAACACTGAAGCTTTCTTT.

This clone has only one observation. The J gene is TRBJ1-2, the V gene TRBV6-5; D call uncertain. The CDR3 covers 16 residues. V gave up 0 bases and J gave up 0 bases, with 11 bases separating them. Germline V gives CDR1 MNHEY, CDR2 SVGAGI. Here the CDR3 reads CASSYSRRVANYGYTF. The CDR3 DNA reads TGTGCCAGCAGTTACTCTCGACGGGTAGCTAACTATGGCTACACCTTC.